Reported below is one TCR beta chain. Libraries were made from TCR beta cDNA, and they carried unique molecular identifiers. Via MiXCR, TCRdb re-called the PCR reads, giving one row per CDR3 protein. The data show under 200,000 distinct CDR3 sequences, with under 40% seen just once and over 25% held by the top ten. The germline gives CDR1 GTSNPN, CDR2 SVGIG (reference sequence). J was trimmed by 2 bases and V by 4 bases; bases with no gene match: 13. The CDR3 extends over 16 amino acids. This specimen belongs to a study of post-analysis software for immune sequencing data. The specimen was blood, collected after autologous hematopoietic stem cell transplantation. V gene TRBV30 combines with J gene TRBJ2-7; the match to TRBD1 covers 8 bases. The TCR was taken from a girl aged 5-17 years with multiple sclerosis. The CDR3 loop reads CAWMFPRQGLTYEQYF. The CDR3 DNA reads as TGTGCCTGGATGTTCCCCAGACAGGGGCTCACCTACGAGCAGTACTTC.